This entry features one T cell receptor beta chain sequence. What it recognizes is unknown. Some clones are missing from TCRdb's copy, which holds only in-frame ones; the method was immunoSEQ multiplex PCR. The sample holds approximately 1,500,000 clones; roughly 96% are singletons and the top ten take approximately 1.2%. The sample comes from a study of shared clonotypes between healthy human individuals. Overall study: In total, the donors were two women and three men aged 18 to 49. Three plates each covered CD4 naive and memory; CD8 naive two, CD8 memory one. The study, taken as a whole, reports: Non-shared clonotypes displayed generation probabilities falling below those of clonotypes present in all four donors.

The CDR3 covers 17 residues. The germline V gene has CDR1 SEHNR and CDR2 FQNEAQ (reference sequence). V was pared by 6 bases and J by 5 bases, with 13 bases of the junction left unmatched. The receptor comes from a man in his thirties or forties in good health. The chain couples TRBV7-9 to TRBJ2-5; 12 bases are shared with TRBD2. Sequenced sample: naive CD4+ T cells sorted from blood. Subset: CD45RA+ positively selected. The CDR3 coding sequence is TGTGCCAGCAGTCAAAGGTCTAGCGGGAGGGCCCGGGAGACCCAGTACTTC. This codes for CASSQRSSGRARETQYF.